This T cell receptor (beta chain) was captured in a study of T-cell memory formation after mild COVID-19. Via MiXCR, TCRdb re-called the 5' RACE reads, giving one row per CDR3 protein. Of 85,000 to 130,000 distinct CDR3 sequences in the sample, approximately 13% were seen once. V lost 7 bases to trimming and J lost 1 base, with 17 bases between them. The CDR3 is 15 amino acids. The V gene's germline CDR1 is LGHNA and CDR2 YNFKEQ. The material sequenced was PBMCs or a T cell subset sorted from them (not recorded which). This sequence originates from an adult woman who had mild COVID-19 (a few samples of this study predate the infection). Cell type and time point are not known. The V gene is TRBV4-2, the J gene TRBJ2-7, with D possibly matching TRBD1 (6 bases). The CDR3 nucleotides are TGTGCCAGCACCAGTTTCTTAGGGGGATCCTACGAGCAGTACTTC. Amino acid sequence: CASTSFLGGSYEQYF.